Listed here are 18 T cell receptor beta chains from one sample, sequenced in a study of neurological immune-mediated disorders. TCRdb analysed the 5' RACE reads with MiXCR anew, one entry per CDR3 protein. The sample includes tens of thousands of distinct CDR3 sequences, about 13% seen only once; the top ten take about 2.3%. The time point was: longitudinal time-point 2. Material for sequencing was PBMCs. Source of these receptors: a woman aged 40 to 50 in good health.

This clonotype came up many times. V is TRBV20-1 and J is TRBJ1-5; D uncertain. This CDR3 comprises 13 residues. From germline, CDR1 is DFQATT and CDR2 SNEGSKA (reference sequence). V lost 2 bases and J lost 4, with 9 bases in between. The CDR3 DNA follows: TGCAGTGCTAGAAAGGAAGTAAATCAGCCCCAGCATTTT. This sequence encodes CSARKEVNQPQHF.

The V and J genes are TRBV6-5 and TRBJ2-7; weak D call: TRBD1 (6 bases). The length of the CDR3 is 14 residues. The germline gives CDR1 MNHEY, CDR2 SVGAGI. The V end lost 0 bases, the J end lost 2 bases, and 8 bases lay between the germline ends. In DNA, the CDR3 is TGTGCCAGCAGTTACTCACAGGGAACCTACGAGCAGTACTTC. Translated: CASSYSQGTYEQYF.

Many counts were recorded for this clonotype. V is TRBV5-1 and J is TRBJ2-1; D remains ambiguous. Per the germline V gene, CDR1 is SGHRS and CDR2 is YFSETQ. Trimming took 7 bases from V and 0 from J, leaving 11 bases between them. The CDR3 loop spans 14 amino acids. The CDR3 coding sequence is TGCGCCAGCGGTGACCTAAGCTCCTACAATGAGCAGTTCTTC. Protein sequence: CASGDLSSYNEQFF.

Comments on this clonotype: Relative to the germline gene, one junction end is altered; a read error may explain this. The V call is TRBV5-5, the J call TRBJ2-5, with unresolved D. The CDR3 is 12 residues long. Germline lookup yields CDR1 SGHKS and CDR2 YYEKEE (reference sequence). The CDR3 loop is CAISPRGETQYF. In DNA form, the CDR3 reads TGTGCCATCAGCCCTCGAGGAGAGACCCAGTACTTC. The whole variable domain, remainder taken from reference TRBV5-5 and TRBJ2-5, is DAGVTQSPTHLIKTRGQQVTLRCSPISGHKSVSWYQQVLGQGPQFIFQYYEKEERGRGNFPDRFSARQFPNYSSELNVNALLLGDSALYLCAISPRGETQYFGPGTRLLVL.

This clonotype is medium-sized (0.01 to 0.1%). The chain has TRBV5-1 and TRBJ2-5; TRBD1 aligns across 7 bases. The CDR3 runs to 14 residues. J was trimmed by 5 bases and V by 3 bases; bases with no gene match: 7. Germline CDR1 and CDR2: SGHRS and YFSETQ. CDR3 nucleotide sequence: TGCGCCAGCAGCTCCGGGACAGTCGGCGAGACCCAGTACTTC. It is translated as CASSSGTVGETQYF.

This clonotype has a handful of counts. V usage is TRBV5-6 and J usage is TRBJ2-7; 8 nucleotides align to TRBD1. Per germline, CDR1 SGHDT and CDR2 YYEEEE. This CDR3 spans 16 amino acids. V lost 4 bases to trimming and J lost 1 base; unmatched junction nucleotides: 10. The CDR3: CASSVGPGQASYEQYF. The CDR3 region has the DNA TGTGCCAGCAGCGTGGGACCGGGACAGGCTTCCTACGAGCAGTACTTC.

V and J are TRBV6-2 or TRBV6-3 and TRBJ2-1; TRBD1 matches 7 bases. This CDR3 comprises 17 residues. With 6 bases clipped from V and 2 bases from J, the junction kept 13 bases outside the gene matches. Germline-derived CDR1 and CDR2 are MNHEY and SVGEGT. Here the CDR3 DNA reads TGTGCCAGCAGAACCTCGACAGGGTCCAGCACCTACAATGAGCAGTTCTTC. It is translated as CASRTSTGSSTYNEQFF.

This clonotype was counted ten times or more. This sequence joins TRBV20-1 and TRBJ1-2; TRBD1 might be the D (5 bases). Germline values: CDR1 DFQATT, CDR2 SNEGSKA (reference sequence). The CDR3 is 13 amino acids. V shed 5 bases and J shed 0 bases, with 10 bases lying between them. Written as DNA, the CDR3 is TGCAGTGCTCCTGGGACGACTAACTATGGCTACACCTTC. It translates to CSAPGTTNYGYTF.

This clonotype was found many times. The V call is TRBV7-2, the J call TRBJ2-5, with D possibly called TRBD1 or TRBD2 (5 bases each). V gave up 1 base and J gave up 2 bases, with 11 bases separating them. This CDR3 is 15 amino acids long. CDR1 is SGHTA, CDR2 FQGNSA, per germline. CDR3 protein: CASSLGGSGQETQYF. The CDR3 coding sequence is TGTGCCAGCAGCTTAGGAGGGTCAGGGCAAGAGACCCAGTACTTC. The full variable domain, with the rest looked up from reference TRBV7-2 and TRBJ2-5, is GAGVSQSPSNKVTEKGKDVELRCDPISGHTALYWYRQSLGQGLEFLIYFQGNSAPDKSGLPSDRFSAERTGGSVSTLTIQRTQQEDSAVYLCASSLGGSGQETQYFGPGTRLLVL.

This clonotype has a count of ten or more. V usage is TRBV3-1 and J usage is TRBJ2-7; tentative D call: TRBD1 (6 bases). CDR1 and CDR2 from the germline V gene are LGHDT and YNNKEL (reference sequence). This CDR3 contains 13 residues. V lost 3 bases and J 2 bases, leaving 8 bases between the germline ends. CDR3 in DNA: TGTGCCAGCAGCCACGGACAGCCCTACGAGCAGTACTTC. As protein: CASSHGQPYEQYF.

There are many counts of this clonotype. The chain combines TRBV12-3 or TRBV12-4 with TRBJ1-1; D gene unclear. Trimming removed 1 base from V and 6 bases from J, with 12 bases in between. The CDR3 runs to 14 residues. CDR3 coding DNA: TGTGCCAGCAGTTTAGAACAAAGGGTATCTGAAGCTTTCTTT. Amino acids: CASSLEQRVSEAFF.

To note about this clonotype: An end of the junction does not agree with germline; a read error may underlie this. The chain employs TRBV5-1 and TRBJ2-2; D may be TRBD1 or TRBD2 (5 bases each). CDR3 length equals 15 residues. The germline gives CDR1 SGHRS, CDR2 YFSETQ. The DNA for the CDR3 is TGCGCCAGCAGCGCGGACACCGGAGGAACCGGGGATCTGTTTTTT. Translation gives CASSADTGGTGDLFF.

This clonotype was recorded many times. The DNA for the CDR3 is TGTGCCAGCAGCTTGGGGGTGAACAATGAGCAGTTCTTC. Translation: CASSLGVNNEQFF. V and J are TRBV7-2 and TRBJ2-1; D assignment may be TRBD1 or TRBD2 (5 bases each). CDR1 is SGHTA and CDR2 is FQGNSA in the germline V gene. Trimming shortened V by 3 bases and J by 5 bases, and 8 bases separated the two germline ends. The CDR3 has 13 residues.

At least ten counts were recorded for this clonotype. The chain has TRBV20-1 and TRBJ2-2; D may match TRBD1 or TRBD2 (5 bases each). Between the trimmed V and J ends, which lost 6 bases and 3 bases, there was a span of 17 bases. Germline lookup yields CDR1 DFQATT and CDR2 SNEGSKA (reference sequence). The CDR3 has 15 residues. CDR3 residues: CSARTGRTYTGELFF. For the CDR3, the DNA is TGCAGTGCCCGAACGGGGCGCACGTACACCGGGGAGCTGTTTTTT.

A single count supports this clonotype. This sequence joins TRBV11-2 and TRBJ2-1; 8 nucleotides line up with TRBD2. Unmatched junction bases numbered 9, after V lost 2 bases and J lost 0 bases. The CDR3 length is 18 residues. Germline V gene data show CDR1 as SGHAT and CDR2 as FQNNGV. The DNA for the CDR3 is TGTGCCAGCAGCTTATCTCTGGATCGGGGGGGCTCCTACAATGAGCAGTTCTTC. Its protein is CASSLSLDRGGSYNEQFF. Variable domain in full (rest from reference TRBV11-2 and TRBJ2-1): EAGVAQSPRYKIIEKRQSVAFWCNPISGHATLYWYQQILGQGPKLLIQFQNNGVVDDSQLPKDRFSAERLKGVDSTLKIQPAKLEDSAVYLCASSLSLDRGGSYNEQFFGPGTRLTVL.

This clonotype was counted ten times or more. The chain is built from TRBV12-3 or TRBV12-4 and TRBJ2-4; D is uncertain. This CDR3 has 12 amino acids. V shed 3 bases and J shed 9 bases, with 9 bases lying between them. The CDR3 coding sequence is TGTGCCAGCAGTTTGATCAGTTCCATTCAGTACTTC. Its translation: CASSLISSIQYF.

J is TRBJ2-1 and V is TRBV4-2; 7 bases align to TRBD2. The J call may be faulty, since TRBJ2-7 better matches the DNA end. The CDR3 has 15 amino acids. Germline CDR1 is LGHNA and CDR2 is YNFKEQ. CDR3 sequence: CASSQDQRENSEQYF. The DNA for the CDR3 is TGTGCCAGCAGCCAAGATCAGCGGGAAAATAGCGAGCAGTACTTC.

This clonotype is medium-sized (0.01 to 0.1%) by share. The chain employs TRBV4-3 and TRBJ2-1; no definite D call. CDR3 size: 14 residues. V was pared by 0 bases and J by 4 bases, with 7 bases between. CDR1 is LGHNA and CDR2 is YSLEER in the germline V gene. The CDR3 DNA sequence: TGCGCCAGCAGCCAAGATCAGGAGTACAATGAGCAGTTCTTC. Translation: CASSQDQEYNEQFF.